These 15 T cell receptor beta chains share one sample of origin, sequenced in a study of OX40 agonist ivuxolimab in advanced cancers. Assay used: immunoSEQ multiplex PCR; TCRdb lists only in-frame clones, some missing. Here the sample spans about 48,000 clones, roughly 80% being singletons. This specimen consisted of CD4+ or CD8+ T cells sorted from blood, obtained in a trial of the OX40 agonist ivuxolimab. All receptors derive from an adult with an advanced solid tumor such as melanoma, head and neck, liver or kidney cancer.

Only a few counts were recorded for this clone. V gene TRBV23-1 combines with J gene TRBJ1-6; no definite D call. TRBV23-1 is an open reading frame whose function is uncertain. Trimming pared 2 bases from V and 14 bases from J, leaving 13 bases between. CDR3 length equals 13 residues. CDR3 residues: CASSQADPFTLHF. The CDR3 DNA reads TGCGCCAGCAGTCAAGCCGACCCGTTTACCCTCCACTTT.

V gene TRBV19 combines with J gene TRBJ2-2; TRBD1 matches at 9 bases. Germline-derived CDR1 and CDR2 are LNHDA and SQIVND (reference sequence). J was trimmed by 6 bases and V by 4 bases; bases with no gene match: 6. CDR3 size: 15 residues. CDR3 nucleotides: TGTGCCAGTAGTAACGGACAGGGGTTCCCCGGGGAGCTGTTTTTT. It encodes CASSNGQGFPGELFF.

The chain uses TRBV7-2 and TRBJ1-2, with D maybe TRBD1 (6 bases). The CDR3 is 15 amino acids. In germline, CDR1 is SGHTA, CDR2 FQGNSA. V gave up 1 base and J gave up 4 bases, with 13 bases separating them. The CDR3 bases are TGTGCCAGCAGCTTAGATGGGGGCAGGAGCTATGGCTACACCTTC. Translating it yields CASSLDGGRSYGYTF. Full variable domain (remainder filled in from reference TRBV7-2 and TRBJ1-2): GAGVSQSPSNKVTEKGKDVELRCDPISGHTALYWYRQSLGQGLEFLIYFQGNSAPDKSGLPSDRFSAERTGGSVSTLTIQRTQQEDSAVYLCASSLDGGRSYGYTFGSGTRLTVV.

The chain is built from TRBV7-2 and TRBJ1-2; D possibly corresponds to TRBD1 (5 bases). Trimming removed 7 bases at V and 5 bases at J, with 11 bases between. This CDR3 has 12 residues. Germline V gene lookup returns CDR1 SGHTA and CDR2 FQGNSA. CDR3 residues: CASTPDSYGYTF. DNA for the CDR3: TGTGCCAGCACACCTGACAGTTATGGCTACACCTTC.

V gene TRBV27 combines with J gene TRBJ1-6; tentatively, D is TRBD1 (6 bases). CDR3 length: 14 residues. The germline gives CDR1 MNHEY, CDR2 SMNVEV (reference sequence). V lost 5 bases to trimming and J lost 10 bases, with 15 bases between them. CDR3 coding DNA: TGTGCCAGCAGTGTTTCCGGGACAAGGTCACCCCTCCACTTT. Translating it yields CASSVSGTRSPLHF.

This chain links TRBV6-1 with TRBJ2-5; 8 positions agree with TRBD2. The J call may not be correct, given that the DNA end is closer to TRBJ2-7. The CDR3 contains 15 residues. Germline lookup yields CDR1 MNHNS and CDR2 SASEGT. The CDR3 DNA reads TGTGCCAGCAGCCTCCAAGCGGGGGCCGCCTACGAGCAGTACTTC. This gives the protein CASSLQAGAAYEQYF.

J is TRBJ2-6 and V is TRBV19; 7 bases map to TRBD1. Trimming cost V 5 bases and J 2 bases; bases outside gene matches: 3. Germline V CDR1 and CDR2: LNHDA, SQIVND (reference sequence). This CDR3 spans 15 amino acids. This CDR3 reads CASSVDRAGANVLTF. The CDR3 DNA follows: TGTGCCAGTAGTGTTGACAGGGCTGGGGCCAACGTCCTGACTTTC.

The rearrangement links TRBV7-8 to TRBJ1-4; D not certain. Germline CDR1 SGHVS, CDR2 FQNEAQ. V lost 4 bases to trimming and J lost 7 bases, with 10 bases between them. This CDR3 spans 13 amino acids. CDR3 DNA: TGTGCCAGCAGCTATTCCGGCGGTGAAAAACTGTTTTTT. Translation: CASSYSGGEKLFF. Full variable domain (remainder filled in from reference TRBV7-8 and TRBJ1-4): GAGVSQSPRYKVAKRGQDVALRCDPISGHVSLFWYQQALGQGPEFLTYFQNEAQLDKSGLPSDRFFAERPEGSVSTLKIQRTQQEDSAVYLCASSYSGGEKLFFGSGTQLSVL.

The CDR3 reads CAWRSIRDRGGSPLHF. The DNA for the CDR3 is TGTGCCTGGAGATCTATCCGGGACAGGGGAGGATCACCCCTCCACTTT. V is TRBV30 and J is TRBJ1-6, with 10 bases lining up with TRBD1. CDR1 and CDR2 from the germline V gene are GTSNPN and SVGIG (reference sequence). After removal of 3 bases from V and 10 bases from J, the junction contained 12 bases not matched to a gene. The CDR3 is made up of 16 amino acids.

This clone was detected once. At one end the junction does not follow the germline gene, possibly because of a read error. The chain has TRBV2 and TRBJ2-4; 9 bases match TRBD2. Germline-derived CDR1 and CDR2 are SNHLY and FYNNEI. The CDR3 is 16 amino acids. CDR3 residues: CASSESIAGDSTSLHF. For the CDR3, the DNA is TGTGCCAGCAGTGAATCAATAGCGGGGGACTCCACGAGCCTCCACTTC.

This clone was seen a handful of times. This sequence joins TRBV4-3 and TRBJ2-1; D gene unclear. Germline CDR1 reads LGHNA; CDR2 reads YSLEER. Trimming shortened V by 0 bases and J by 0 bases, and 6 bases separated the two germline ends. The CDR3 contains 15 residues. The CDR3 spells CASSQDTSSYNEQFF. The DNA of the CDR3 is TGCGCCAGCAGCCAAGATACGAGCTCCTACAATGAGCAGTTCTTC.

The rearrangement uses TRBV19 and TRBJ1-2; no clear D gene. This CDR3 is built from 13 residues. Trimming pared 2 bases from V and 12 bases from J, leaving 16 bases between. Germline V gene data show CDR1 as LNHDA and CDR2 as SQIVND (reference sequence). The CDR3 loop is CASSILDEKSHTF. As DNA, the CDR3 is TGTGCCAGTAGTATATTGGATGAGAAGAGCCACACCTTC.

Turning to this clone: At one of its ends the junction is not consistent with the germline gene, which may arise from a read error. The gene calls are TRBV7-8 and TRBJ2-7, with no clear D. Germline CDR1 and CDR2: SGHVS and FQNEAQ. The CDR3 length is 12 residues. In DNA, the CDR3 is TGTGCCACCAGCCCGAGCTCACACGAGCAGTACTTC. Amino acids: CATSPSSHEQYF.

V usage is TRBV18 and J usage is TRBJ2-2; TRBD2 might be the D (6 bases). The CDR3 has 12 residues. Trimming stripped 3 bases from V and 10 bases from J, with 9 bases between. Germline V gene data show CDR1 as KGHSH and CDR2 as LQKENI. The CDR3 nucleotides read TGTGCCAGCTCACCGCGGGGCACGGAGCTGTTTTTT. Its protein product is CASSPRGTELFF.

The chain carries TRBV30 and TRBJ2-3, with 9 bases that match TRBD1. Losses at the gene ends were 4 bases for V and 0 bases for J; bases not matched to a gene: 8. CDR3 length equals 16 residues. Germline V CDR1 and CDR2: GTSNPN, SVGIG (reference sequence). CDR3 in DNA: TGTGCCTGGAACCGGGACAGGGCTACTAGCACAGATACGCAGTATTTT. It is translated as CAWNRDRATSTDTQYF.